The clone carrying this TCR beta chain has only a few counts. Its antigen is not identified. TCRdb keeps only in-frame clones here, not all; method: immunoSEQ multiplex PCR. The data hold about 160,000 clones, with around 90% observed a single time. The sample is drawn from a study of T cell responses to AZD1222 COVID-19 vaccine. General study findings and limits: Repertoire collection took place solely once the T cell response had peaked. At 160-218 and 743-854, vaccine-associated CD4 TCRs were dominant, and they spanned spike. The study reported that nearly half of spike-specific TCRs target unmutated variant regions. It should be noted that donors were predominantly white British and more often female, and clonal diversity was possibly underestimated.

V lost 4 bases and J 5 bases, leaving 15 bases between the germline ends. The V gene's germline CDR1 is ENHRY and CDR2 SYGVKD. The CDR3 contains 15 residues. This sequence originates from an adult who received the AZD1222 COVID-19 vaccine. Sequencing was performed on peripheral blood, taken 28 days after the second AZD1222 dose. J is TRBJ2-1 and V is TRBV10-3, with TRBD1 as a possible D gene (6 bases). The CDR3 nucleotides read TGTGCCATCAGTGTTCTTTTACAGGGCAACAATGAGCAGTTCTTC. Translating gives CAISVLLQGNNEQFF.